This is a list of T cell receptor beta chains from one sample in a study of T cells in localized non-small cell lung cancer. Data came from immunoSEQ multiplex PCR; TCRdb stores just in-frame clones and leaves some out. The data show 60,000 to 65,000 clones, almost 90% seen once. The material sequenced was peripheral blood, taken before any cancer treatment. The origin of the receptors is a woman aged 35 to 69 with stage I lung adenocarcinoma. CDR3s include the opening cysteine and the closing phenylalanine or tryptophan. A D gene is named only where the DNA matches it firmly. The size entry is marked missing in some rows and otherwise reads once, few, many or a size class.

CDR3aa: CASSETGAQETQYF
CDR3nt: TGTGCCAGCAGTGAAACAGGCGCCCAAGAGACCCAGTACTTC
v_gene: TRBV6-1
abundance: NA
j_gene: TRBJ2-5
len: 14
d_gene: NA

CDR3aa: CASSLGQIYEQYF
CDR3nt: TGTGCCAGCAGCTTGGGACAGATCTACGAGCAGTACTTC
v_gene: TRBV6-6
abundance: NA
j_gene: TRBJ2-7
len: 13
d_gene: TRBD1

CDR3aa: CASSPYPREPYGYTF
CDR3nt: TGTGCCAGCAGCCCCTATCCCCGGGAGCCCTATGGCTACACCTTC
v_gene: TRBV7-9
abundance: NA
j_gene: TRBJ1-2
len: 15
d_gene: NA

CDR3aa: CASTPNQPGNEKLFF
CDR3nt: TGTGCCAGCACTCCTAATCAGCCGGGGAATGAAAAACTGTTTTTT
v_gene: TRBV18
abundance: NA
j_gene: TRBJ1-4
len: 15
d_gene: NA

CDR3aa: CSARRGNEQFF
CDR3nt: TGCAGTGCTAGACGCGGTAATGAGCAGTTCTTC
v_gene: TRBV20-1
abundance: NA
j_gene: TRBJ2-1
len: 11
d_gene: NA

CDR3aa: CATSRDLGETQYF
CDR3nt: TGTGCCACCTCTAGAGACTTGGGAGAGACCCAGTACTTC
v_gene: TRBV2
abundance: NA
j_gene: TRBJ2-5
len: 13
d_gene: NA

CDR3aa: CSVPGNPYGYTF
CDR3nt: TGCAGCGTTCCAGGGAACCCATATGGCTACACCTTC
v_gene: TRBV29-1
abundance: NA
j_gene: TRBJ1-2
len: 12
d_gene: NA

CDR3aa: CASSARTGDTTDTQYF
CDR3nt: TGTGCCAGTAGTGCTCGGACAGGGGACACCACAGATACGCAGTATTTT
v_gene: TRBV19
abundance: NA
j_gene: TRBJ2-3
len: 16
d_gene: TRBD1

CDR3aa: CAWRGTSGSKEQYF
CDR3nt: TGTGCCTGGAGGGGGACTAGCGGGAGTAAAGAGCAGTACTTC
v_gene: TRBV30
abundance: NA
j_gene: TRBJ2-7
len: 14
d_gene: TRBD2

CDR3aa: CASSSSGARLNEQFF
CDR3nt: NA
v_gene: TRBV28
abundance: NA
j_gene: TRBJ2-1
len: 15
d_gene: NA

CDR3aa: CASSLGVGPSDYGYTF
CDR3nt: TGTGCCAGCAGCCTAGGGGTCGGCCCGAGTGACTATGGCTACACCTTC
v_gene: TRBV5-6
abundance: NA
j_gene: TRBJ1-2
len: 16
d_gene: NA

CDR3aa: CASRQTSGGRAQYF
CDR3nt: TGTGCCAGCAGACAGACTAGCGGGGGCCGGGCCCAGTACTTC
v_gene: TRBV6-1
abundance: NA
j_gene: TRBJ2-5
len: 14
d_gene: TRBD2

CDR3aa: CASSLRSQETQYF
CDR3nt: TGTGCCAGCAGTTTAAGAAGTCAAGAGACCCAGTACTTC
v_gene: TRBV28
abundance: NA
j_gene: TRBJ2-5
len: 13
d_gene: NA

CDR3aa: CASSQDGQRELAEQYF
CDR3nt: TGCGCCAGCAGCCAAGATGGACAGCGGGAGCTTGCGGAGCAGTACTTC
v_gene: TRBV4-3
abundance: NA
j_gene: TRBJ2-7
len: 16
d_gene: TRBD2

CDR3aa: CSVAISRRAEKLFF
CDR3nt: TGCAGCGTCGCCATTAGCCGACGGGCGGAAAAACTGTTTTTT
v_gene: TRBV29-1
abundance: NA
j_gene: TRBJ1-4
len: 14
d_gene: NA

CDR3aa: CASSWSTGANTEAFF
CDR3nt: TGTGCCAGCAGCTGGTCGACAGGAGCCAACACTGAAGCTTTCTTT
v_gene: TRBV7-2
abundance: once
j_gene: TRBJ1-1
len: 15
d_gene: NA

CDR3aa: CASSPGTSGRNEQFF
CDR3nt: TGTGCCAGCAGTCCCGGGACTAGCGGGAGGAATGAGCAGTTCTTC
v_gene: TRBV27
abundance: NA
j_gene: TRBJ2-1
len: 15
d_gene: TRBD2

CDR3aa: CASSLLLAGGQETQYF
CDR3nt: TGCGCCAGCAGCTTGCTACTAGCGGGAGGGCAAGAGACCCAGTACTTC
v_gene: TRBV5-1
abundance: NA
j_gene: TRBJ2-5
len: 16
d_gene: TRBD2

CDR3aa: CASSEGLPVADYGYTF
CDR3nt: TGTGCCAGCAGTGAAGGTCTCCCGGTGGCGGACTATGGCTACACCTTC
v_gene: TRBV2
abundance: NA
j_gene: TRBJ1-2
len: 16
d_gene: NA

CDR3aa: CASAEPTGTGGTEAFF
CDR3nt: TGTGCCAGCGCCGAGCCGACCGGGACAGGGGGCACTGAAGCTTTCTTT
v_gene: TRBV2
abundance: NA
j_gene: TRBJ1-1
len: 16
d_gene: TRBD1

CDR3aa: CASSLEGAVGETQYF
CDR3nt: TGTGCCAGCAGCTTAGAGGGGGCGGTGGGAGAGACCCAGTACTTC
v_gene: TRBV6-5
abundance: NA
j_gene: TRBJ2-5
len: 15
d_gene: TRBD1

CDR3aa: CASSLIVRGAYEQYF
CDR3nt: TGTGCCAGCAGCTTAATAGTGAGAGGAGCCTACGAGCAGTACTTC
v_gene: TRBV11-2
abundance: NA
j_gene: TRBJ2-7
len: 15
d_gene: NA

CDR3aa: CASSLFRGGQETQYF
CDR3nt: TGTGCCAGCAGTTTATTCCGGGGTGGCCAAGAGACCCAGTACTTC
v_gene: TRBV28
abundance: NA
j_gene: TRBJ2-5
len: 15
d_gene: NA

CDR3aa: CAISLTQGDTEAFF
CDR3nt: TGTGCCATCAGCCTAACACAGGGGGACACTGAAGCTTTCTTT
v_gene: TRBV10-3
abundance: NA
j_gene: TRBJ1-1
len: 14
d_gene: TRBD1

CDR3aa: CASSVTQGAYEQYF
CDR3nt: TGTGCCAGCAGCGTGACTCAGGGGGCCTACGAGCAGTACTTC
v_gene: TRBV9
abundance: NA
j_gene: TRBJ2-7
len: 14
d_gene: TRBD1

CDR3aa: CASSYSWTGNTEAFF
CDR3nt: TGTGCCAGCAGTTACTCGTGGACAGGGAACACTGAAGCTTTCTTT
v_gene: TRBV6-5
abundance: NA
j_gene: TRBJ1-1
len: 15
d_gene: TRBD1

CDR3aa: CASSEQRGDYFPQYF
CDR3nt: TGTGCCAGCAGTGAACAGCGGGGGGACTATTTTCCGCAGTATTTT
v_gene: TRBV6-1
abundance: NA
j_gene: TRBJ2-3
len: 15
d_gene: TRBD2

CDR3aa: CASSPGFGGAGTEAFF
CDR3nt: TGTGCCAGCAGCCCCGGATTTGGGGGCGCAGGCACTGAAGCTTTCTTT
v_gene: TRBV11-2
abundance: NA
j_gene: TRBJ1-1
len: 16
d_gene: NA

CDR3aa: CASSLRGDYSNQPQHF
CDR3nt: TGTGCCAGCAGTTTGAGGGGGGATTACAGCAATCAGCCCCAGCATTTT
v_gene: TRBV27
abundance: NA
j_gene: TRBJ1-5
len: 16
d_gene: NA